This T cell receptor beta chain was obtained from a study of CD8+ T cells in alopecia areata. General study points: Among the top 100, expanded CD8+ clones, as well as scalp clonality, were significantly decreased by tofacitinib.

Reverse transcribed after extraction, RNA yielded cDNA as the sequencing template. Assay used: immunoSEQ multiplex PCR; TCRdb lists only in-frame clones, some missing. The table lists tens of thousands of clones, around 71% of them singletons, with around 15% in the top ten. As for treatment: oral pan-JAK inhibitor, 5-10 mg twice daily. It was from PBMCs that CD4+ and CD8+ T cells were sorted. Trimming took 2 bases from V and 2 from J; bases not matched to a gene: 4. The germline V gene has CDR1 SGDLS and CDR2 YYNGEE. This CDR3 spans 15 amino acids. In the case of this clone: Its antigen is still unknown.

This TCR was sampled from a human donor with alopecia areata. The rearrangement uses TRBV9 and TRBJ2-5; 9 bases are shared with TRBD2. The material sequenced was CD8+ T cells sorted from blood, taken at approximately week 45, from a patient treated with tofacitinib. The CDR3, as DNA: TGTGCCAGCAGCGTCCTTAGCGGGGGACAAGAGACCCAGTACTTC. Its translation is CASSVLSGGQETQYF.